The 26 T cell receptor beta chains given below trace back to one sample, sequenced in a study of radiation and T cells in renal cell carcinoma. Time point reported: blood 4 weeks post-SBRT, at nephrectomy. The treatment denotes: 15 Gy SBRT to primary tumor, nephrectomy 4 weeks later. The method was immunoSEQ multiplex PCR; TCRdb's version includes in-frame clones alone and lacks a portion of them. The table has approximately 150,000 clones, approximately 86% seen once; the top ten hold less than 20%. The material was blood, obtained from a patient whose treatment included radiotherapy and nephrectomy. The receptors here all came from a woman in her forties or fifties with renal cell carcinoma.

This rearrangement joins TRBV11-3 to TRBJ1-1; D remains unclear. Germline V lookup: CDR1 SGHNT, CDR2 YENEEA. V shed 1 base and J shed 1 base, with 4 bases lying between them. This CDR3 comprises 13 residues. In DNA, the CDR3 is TGTGCCAGCAGCTTAGCAGGGAACACTGAAGCTTTCTTT. This translates into CASSLAGNTEAFF.

The V call is TRBV19, the J call TRBJ2-7; D is uncertain. Germline loops: CDR1 LNHDA, CDR2 SQIVND (reference sequence). The CDR3 length is 14 residues. V lost 2 bases and J 5 bases, leaving 13 bases between the germline ends. CDR3 bases: TGTGCCAGTAGTATATCGGTCGGATCCCACGAGCAGTACTTC. Its protein is CASSISVGSHEQYF.

The CDR3 DNA follows: TGTGCCAGCAGAACGGGACGGCGCTCTGGAAACACCATATATTTT. Translated, it gives CASRTGRRSGNTIYF. The V gene is TRBV6-5, the J gene TRBJ1-3; D is perhaps TRBD1 (5 bases). Trimming stripped 6 bases from V and 0 bases from J, with 12 bases between. This CDR3 contains 15 residues. Germline-derived CDR1 and CDR2 are MNHEY and SVGAGI.

The V call is TRBV7-2, the J call TRBJ2-3, with D unresolved. The germline gives CDR1 SGHTA, CDR2 FQGNSA. The CDR3 spans 16 residues. V was trimmed by 3 bases and J by 2 bases, leaving 15 bases between them. This CDR3 reads CASSFPQADPTDTQYF. CDR3 in DNA: TGTGCCAGCAGCTTTCCCCAGGCGGACCCCACAGATACGCAGTATTTT.

This chain uses TRBV19 with TRBJ2-7; the match to TRBD2 covers 8 bases. V lost 5 bases to trimming and J lost 3 bases; unmatched junction nucleotides: 6. The germline V gene has CDR1 LNHDA and CDR2 SQIVND (reference sequence). The CDR3 has 14 residues. CDR3 region: CASSPGLVSYEQYF. The CDR3 DNA reads as TGTGCCAGTAGTCCGGGACTAGTAAGCTACGAGCAGTACTTC.

The V and J genes are TRBV19 and TRBJ1-4; D gene unclear. With 1 base removed from V and 0 bases from J, the gap between germline ends came to 6 bases. Germline CDR1 reads LNHDA; CDR2 reads SQIVND (reference sequence). This CDR3 spans 15 amino acids. CDR3: CASSIGTATNEKLFF. CDR3 DNA sequence: TGTGCCAGTAGTATAGGAACGGCAACTAATGAAAAACTGTTTTTT.

The rearrangement links TRBV28 to TRBJ1-2; D might be TRBD1 (5 bases). V was shortened by 8 bases and J by 6 bases, with 16 bases between the two germline ends. CDR1 is MDHEN, CDR2 SYDVKM, per germline. CDR3 size: 13 residues. In DNA form, the CDR3 reads TGTGCCAGCTTACCAGGGTCTGCGGATGGCTACACCTTC. Translating gives CASLPGSADGYTF.

V gene TRBV7-2 combines with J gene TRBJ1-1; the D is unclear. Between the trimmed V and J ends, which lost 2 bases and 4 bases, there was a span of 20 bases. Germline V lookup: CDR1 SGHTA, CDR2 FQGNSA. This CDR3 region has 17 residues. DNA for the CDR3: TGTGCCAGCAGCTTACCGCGCTGGAATGGGCCGAGCACTGAAGCTTTCTTT. This sequence encodes CASSLPRWNGPSTEAFF.

The chain joins TRBV19 to TRBJ2-1; TRBD2 aligns across 7 bases. The CDR3 loop spans 15 amino acids. V was pared by 9 bases and J by 0 bases, with 8 bases of the junction left unmatched. CDR1 LNHDA and CDR2 SQIVND come from the germline V gene (reference sequence). The CDR3 nucleotides are TGTGCCAGCAGAGAGCGGGAAAGCTCCTACAATGAGCAGTTCTTC. This gives the protein CASRERESSYNEQFF.

This rearrangement joins TRBV4-3 to TRBJ2-4; tentatively, D is TRBD1 or TRBD2 (5 bases each). CDR3 length: 16 amino acids. The V end was cut by 1 base, the J end by 0 bases, with 10 bases between. Germline V gene data show CDR1 as LGHNA and CDR2 as YSLEER. As DNA, the CDR3 is TGCGCCAGCAGCCAAGCCTCGGGGCTAGCCAAAAACATTCAGTACTTC. Protein: CASSQASGLAKNIQYF.

CDR3 sequence (DNA): TGTGCCAGCAGCCCGGGACAGGGTGGCGTCTACGAGCAGTACTTC. Translating it yields CASSPGQGGVYEQYF. The chain employs TRBV9 and TRBJ2-7; 9 nucleotides match TRBD1. Per germline, CDR1 SGDLS and CDR2 YYNGEE. The CDR3 is made up of 15 amino acids. The V and J ends lost 4 bases and 3 bases, in that order; junction bases with no gene match: 8. The variable domain in full, completed from reference TRBV9 and TRBJ2-7, reads DSGVTQTPKHLITATGQRVTLRCSPRSGDLSVYWYQQSLDQGLQFLIQYYNGEERAKGNILERFSAQQFPDLHSELNLSSLELGDSALYFCASSPGQGGVYEQYFGPGTRLTVT.

The CDR3 coding sequence is TGTGCCAGCTCACCACCGGAAGGGTTTGACACAGATACGCAGTATTTT. Encoded protein: CASSPPEGFDTDTQYF. The V gene is TRBV18, the J gene TRBJ2-3; D call uncertain. Between the trimmed V and J ends, which lost 0 bases and 2 bases, there was a span of 12 bases. The germline V gene has CDR1 KGHSH and CDR2 LQKENI. The CDR3 sequence is 16 residues long. The full variable domain, with the rest looked up from reference TRBV18 and TRBJ2-3, is NAGVMQNPRHLVRRRGQEARLRCSPMKGHSHVYWYRQLPEEGLKFMVYLQKENIIDESGMPKERFSAEFPKEGPSILRIQQVVRGDSAAYFCASSPPEGFDTDTQYFGPGTRLTVL.

J is TRBJ1-1 and V is TRBV29-1; TRBD1 might be the D (5 bases). This CDR3 contains 13 residues. Germline CDR1 is SQVTM and CDR2 is ANQGSEA. V lost 7 bases and J 6 bases, leaving 18 bases between the germline ends. In DNA form, the CDR3 reads TGCAGCGCCGGCCGGGGGGGATCGGCTGAAGCTTTCTTT. Its translation is CSAGRGGSAEAFF.

V gene TRBV9 combines with J gene TRBJ1-5, with D tentatively TRBD1 (6 bases). From germline, CDR1 is SGDLS and CDR2 YYNGEE. V was clipped by 4 bases and J by 0 bases, with 14 bases between them. The CDR3 is made up of 16 amino acids. CDR3 nucleotide sequence: TGTGCCAGCAGCAGCGGGACATTCAATAGCAATCAGCCCCAGCATTTT. Protein sequence: CASSSGTFNSNQPQHF.

The chain joins TRBV5-1 to TRBJ2-2; D call uncertain. The germline V and J ends were trimmed by 5 bases and 6 bases, with 14 bases remaining between them. Germline V gives CDR1 SGHRS, CDR2 YFSETQ. The CDR3 has 14 amino acids. CDR3 loop: CASSRYSPSGELFF. In nucleotides, the CDR3 is TGCGCCAGCAGTCGATACAGTCCGTCCGGGGAGCTGTTTTTT.

V is TRBV28 and J is TRBJ2-3; D is unresolved. The CDR3 consists of 12 residues. Germline CDR1 is MDHEN and CDR2 is SYDVKM. The germline V and J ends were trimmed by 6 bases and 6 bases, with 10 bases remaining between them. CDR3 sequence (DNA): TGTGCCAGCAGCCCCCACCGGGATACGCAGTATTTT. Translated: CASSPHRDTQYF.

The V gene is TRBV10-3, the J gene TRBJ2-5; the D call may be TRBD1 or TRBD2 (5 bases each). Trimming stripped 10 bases from V and 5 bases from J, with 11 bases between. The germline gives CDR1 ENHRY, CDR2 SYGVKD. CDR3 length: 11 amino acids. The CDR3 spells CATGALETQYF. The CDR3 nucleotides are TGTGCCACCGGGGCGCTGGAGACCCAGTACTTC.

This clone was detected only a few times. The CDR3 spells CASGTREEKLFF. The CDR3 DNA follows: TGTGCCAGCGGGACCCGTGAGGAAAAACTGTTTTTT. V usage is TRBV5-4 and J usage is TRBJ1-4, with a weak D call TRBD1 (5 bases). The CDR3 contains 12 residues. Trimming pared 7 bases from V and 8 bases from J, leaving 12 bases between. Germline V gene data show CDR1 as SGHNT and CDR2 as YYREEE (reference sequence).

The chain is built from TRBV11-2 and TRBJ2-7; D might be TRBD2 (5 bases). Trimming took 1 base from V and 6 from J, leaving 10 bases between them. CDR3 length: 13 residues. In germline, CDR1 is SGHAT, CDR2 FQNNGV. The CDR3 nucleotides are TGTGCCAGCAGCTTAGGGCGGACTGGCGAGCAGTACTTC. This encodes CASSLGRTGEQYF. Using reference TRBV11-2 and TRBJ2-7 for the parts outside the CDR3, the full variable domain is EAGVAQSPRYKIIEKRQSVAFWCNPISGHATLYWYQQILGQGPKLLIQFQNNGVVDDSQLPKDRFSAERLKGVDSTLKIQPAKLEDSAVYLCASSLGRTGEQYFGPGTRLTVT.

The rearrangement links TRBV28 to TRBJ2-5; no reliable D call. CDR1 and CDR2 from the germline V gene are MDHEN and SYDVKM. This CDR3 is 14 amino acids long. The V gene lost 2 bases and the J gene lost 1 base, with 8 bases spanning the gap. The CDR3 nucleotides read TGTGCCAGCAGTTTAAACCGGGCCCAAGAGACCCAGTACTTC. As protein: CASSLNRAQETQYF.

The J gene is TRBJ2-3, the V gene TRBV5-4; D may be TRBD1 (6 bases). This CDR3 comprises 16 residues. Germline-derived CDR1 and CDR2 are SGHNT and YYREEE (reference sequence). V was cut by 3 bases and J by 4 bases, with 18 bases left in between. In DNA form, the CDR3 reads TGTGCCAGCAGCTCCTCGGACGCACAGGGCCCAGATACGCAGTATTTT. Translation gives CASSSSDAQGPDTQYF.

V and J are TRBV7-2 and TRBJ2-7; D might be TRBD2 (7 bases). The CDR3 has 14 amino acids. V was clipped by 7 bases and J by 4 bases, with 17 bases between them. Germline V gives CDR1 SGHTA, CDR2 FQGNSA. The CDR3 is CASTSGTPGYEQYF. CDR3 in DNA: TGTGCCAGCACAAGCGGGACACCCGGGTACGAGCAGTACTTC.

V usage is TRBV30 and J usage is TRBJ1-3; D may be TRBD1 (5 bases). This CDR3 contains 14 residues. V was clipped by 2 bases and J by 0 bases, with 8 bases between them. The germline gives CDR1 GTSNPN, CDR2 SVGIG (reference sequence). CDR3 loop: CAWSRGSSGNTIYF. DNA for the CDR3: TGTGCCTGGAGTCGGGGGAGCTCTGGAAACACCATATATTTT.

V gene TRBV9 combines with J gene TRBJ1-1; D may be TRBD1 (5 bases). Trimming left V 4 bases short and J 0 bases short, with 10 bases between. The CDR3 runs 14 residues. Germline V gene sequence: CDR1 SGDLS, CDR2 YYNGEE. CDR3 residues: CASSSDSLNTEAFF. CDR3 DNA sequence: TGTGCCAGCAGCTCCGACAGTCTGAACACTGAAGCTTTCTTT.

The V call is TRBV5-4, the J call TRBJ1-4; D not certain. V gave up 4 bases and J gave up 4 bases, with 11 bases separating them. CDR1 and CDR2 (germline): SGHNT, YYREEE (reference sequence). The CDR3 extends over 14 amino acids. Written as DNA, the CDR3 is TGTGCCAGCAGCCGCTTTGGTCTTAATGAAAAACTGTTTTTT. Translating it yields CASSRFGLNEKLFF.

The rearrangement uses TRBV5-4 and TRBJ2-3, with 8 bases that match TRBD2. Trimming at V came to 2 bases and at J to 4 bases, leaving 9 bases not matched to a gene. The germline CDR1 and CDR2 sequences are SGHNT and YYREEE (reference sequence). The CDR3 runs 16 residues. CDR3 in amino acids: CASSFPGGRGADTQYF. DNA of the CDR3: TGTGCCAGCAGCTTCCCGGGGGGGCGCGGGGCAGATACGCAGTATTTT.